This T cell receptor beta chain was documented in a study of T-cell reconstitution after alpha-beta-depleted transplantation in children (dated by TCRdb to between 2015 and 2016). In the study overall: Using TCR repertoire profiling, the study quantitatively followed how T-cell immune reconstitution unfolded in children after TCRalphabeta/CD19-depleted allogeneic hematopoietic cell transplantation.

What the research found in general, with its limitations: The apparently early recovery of alphabetaT-cell counts about two months after transplant reportedly depended on only several hundred rapidly expanded clones that came from non-depleted graft cells. In some patients, high TCRbeta diversity at day 60 was attributed to recipient T cells and intrathymic progenitors that had survived conditioning. Over the following months the frequencies of hyperexpanded clones went down, and after one year T-cell counts and TCRbeta diversity were mostly credited to newly produced T cells.

Sample treatment or condition, as interpreted from the label and publication: allogeneic hematopoietic cell transplantation with graft depleted of TCRalphabeta T cells and CD19 B cells. TCRalphabeta/CD19-depleted allogeneic hematopoietic cell grafts were given to the transplant recipients, all of whom were children. The protocol used for the library was PCR. This sample was sequenced with an Illumina HiSeq 2500. TCR library preparation used molecular barcoding, with unique molecular identifiers applied to normalize quantification of the TCRbeta repertoire. TCRdb trimmed the raw reads at Q25, called clones with MiXCR and kept productive beta chains. For every CDR3 protein sequence, its rows merge into one entry that carries the most common genes and DNA. For this sample the table gives about 110,000 distinct CDR3 sequences, of which about 6.4% were detected only once. Roughly 23% of the sample belongs to the ten largest clones.

The germline V gene (reference sequence) supplies CDR1 MNHEY and CDR2 SMNVEV. Inclusive of the bounding cysteine and phenylalanine, the CDR3 is 15 residues long. Solely the CDR3 DNA is kept, with 45 bases framed from the first base. Ends trimmed: V by 3 bases, J by 0 bases; bases unmatched to a gene: 3. For this clonotype: The target of this receptor is not known. No base-level quality is on record; no much larger clone is a single base apart.

The specimen comprised PBMCs, mostly from graft donor cells, sampled 360 days after TCRalphabeta/CD19-depleted stem cell transplant. This TCR was sampled from a male patient between 2 and 10 years old who had a stem cell transplant for acute lymphoblastic leukemia, so the T cells may come from the graft donor. The sequence is built from TRBV27 and TRBJ2-3, with 7 junctional bases fitting TRBD2. The CDR3 protein is CASSLLAVSTDTQYF. The DNA reads TGTGCCAGCAGTTTGCTAGCGGTTAGCACAGATACGCAGTATTTT.